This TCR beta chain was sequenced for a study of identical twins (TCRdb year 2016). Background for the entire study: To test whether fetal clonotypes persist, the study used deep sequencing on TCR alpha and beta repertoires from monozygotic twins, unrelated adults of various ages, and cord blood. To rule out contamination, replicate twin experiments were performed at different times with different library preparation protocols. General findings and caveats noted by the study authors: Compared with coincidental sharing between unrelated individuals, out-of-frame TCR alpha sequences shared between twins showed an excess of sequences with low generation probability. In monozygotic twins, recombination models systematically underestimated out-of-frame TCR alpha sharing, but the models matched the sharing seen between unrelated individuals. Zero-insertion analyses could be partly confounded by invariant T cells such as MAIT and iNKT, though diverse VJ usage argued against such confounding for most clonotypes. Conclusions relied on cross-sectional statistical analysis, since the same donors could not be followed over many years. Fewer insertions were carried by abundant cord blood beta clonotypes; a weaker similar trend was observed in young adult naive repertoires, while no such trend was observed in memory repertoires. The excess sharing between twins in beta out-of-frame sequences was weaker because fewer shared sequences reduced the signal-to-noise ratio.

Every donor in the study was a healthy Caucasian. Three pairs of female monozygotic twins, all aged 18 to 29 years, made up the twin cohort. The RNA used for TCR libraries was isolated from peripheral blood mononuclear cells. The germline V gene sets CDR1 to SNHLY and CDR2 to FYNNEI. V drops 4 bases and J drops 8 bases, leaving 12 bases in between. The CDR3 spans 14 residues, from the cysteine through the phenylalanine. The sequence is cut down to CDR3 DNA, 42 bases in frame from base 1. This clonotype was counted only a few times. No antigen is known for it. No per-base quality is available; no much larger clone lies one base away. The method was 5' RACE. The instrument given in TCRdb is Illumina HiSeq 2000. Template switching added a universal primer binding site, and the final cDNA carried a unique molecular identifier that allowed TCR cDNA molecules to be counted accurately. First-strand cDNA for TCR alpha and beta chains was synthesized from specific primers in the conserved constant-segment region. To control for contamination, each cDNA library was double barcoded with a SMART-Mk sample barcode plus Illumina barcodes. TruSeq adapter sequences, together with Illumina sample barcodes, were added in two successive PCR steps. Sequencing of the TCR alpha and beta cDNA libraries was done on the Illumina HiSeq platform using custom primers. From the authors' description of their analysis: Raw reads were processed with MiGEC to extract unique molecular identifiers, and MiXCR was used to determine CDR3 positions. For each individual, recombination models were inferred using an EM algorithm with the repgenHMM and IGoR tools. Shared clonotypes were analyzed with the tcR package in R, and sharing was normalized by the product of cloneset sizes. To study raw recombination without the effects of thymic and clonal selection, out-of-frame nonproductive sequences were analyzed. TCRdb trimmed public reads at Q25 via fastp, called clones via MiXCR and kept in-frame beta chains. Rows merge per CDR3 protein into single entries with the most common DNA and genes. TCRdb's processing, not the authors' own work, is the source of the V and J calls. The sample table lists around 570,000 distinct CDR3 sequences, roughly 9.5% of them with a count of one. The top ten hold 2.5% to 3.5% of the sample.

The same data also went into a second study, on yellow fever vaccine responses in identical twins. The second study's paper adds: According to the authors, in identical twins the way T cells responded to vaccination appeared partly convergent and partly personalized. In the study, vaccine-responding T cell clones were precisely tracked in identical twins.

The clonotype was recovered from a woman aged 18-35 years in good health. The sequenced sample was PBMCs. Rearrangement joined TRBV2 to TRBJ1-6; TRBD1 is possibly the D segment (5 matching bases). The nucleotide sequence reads TGTGCCAGCAGTGTAGAGGCCAGGGATTCACCCCTCCACTTT. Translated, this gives CASSVEARDSPLHF. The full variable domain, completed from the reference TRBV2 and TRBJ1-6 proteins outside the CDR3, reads EPEVTQTPSHQVTQMGQEVILRCVPISNHLYFYWYRQILGQKVEFLVSFYNNEISEKSEIFDDQFSVERPDGSNFTLKIRSTKLEDSAMYFCASSVEARDSPLHFGNGTRLTVT.